This T cell receptor (beta chain) was observed in a study of blood T cell repertoires in COVID-19. TCRdb's table, derived via immunoSEQ multiplex PCR, lists solely in-frame clones and lacks some. The data contain about 120,000 clones, roughly 79% of them singletons. Germline V gives CDR1 SGHNT, CDR2 YYREEE (reference sequence). The CDR3 covers 14 residues. The junction had 7 bases not matched to a gene; V was cut back by 0 bases and J by 7 bases. Source material: peripheral blood. V is TRBV5-4 and J is TRBJ2-7; 7 bases fit TRBD2. The origin of this receptor is a human donor in a cohort sampled during active COVID-19. The CDR3 bases are TGTGCCAGCAGCTTGGATTGGACTAGGGGTGAGCAGTACTTC. Translating gives CASSLDWTRGEQYF.